This TCR beta chain emerged from a study of Tregs in tolerant kidney transplant recipients. Germline lookup yields CDR1 SEHNR and CDR2 FQNEAQ (reference sequence). The V segment lost 5 bases and the J segment 6 bases; nucleotides outside the gene matches: 7. The CDR3 is 15 residues long. Worth noting for this clone: The target antigen is unknown. The CDR3 end is not reached by the read, which stops 3 residues before it; the germline J gene fills it in.

Study-level findings and limits: The small number of patients limits these findings pending further validation. Changing PCR primers prevented nucleotide comparison between some patients' samples. This study did not directly address biological reproducibility. Donor-specific Treg expansion exceeded global Treg expansion in tolerant patients, suggesting antigen drive.

Assay used: immunoSEQ multiplex PCR; TCRdb lists only in-frame clones, some missing. The data show about 33,000 clones, and the top ten clones hold around 8%. Sequences were derived from CD8+ T cells from blood, sampled before the transplant. The sequence came from a human donor who received a combined kidney and bone marrow transplant. The chain joins TRBV7-9 to TRBJ1-4, with 9 positions matching TRBD1. This CDR3 is CASSHNRGQDEKLFF. CDR3 DNA (partial): TGTGCCAGCAGCCACAACAGGGGGCAGGATGAAAAA.